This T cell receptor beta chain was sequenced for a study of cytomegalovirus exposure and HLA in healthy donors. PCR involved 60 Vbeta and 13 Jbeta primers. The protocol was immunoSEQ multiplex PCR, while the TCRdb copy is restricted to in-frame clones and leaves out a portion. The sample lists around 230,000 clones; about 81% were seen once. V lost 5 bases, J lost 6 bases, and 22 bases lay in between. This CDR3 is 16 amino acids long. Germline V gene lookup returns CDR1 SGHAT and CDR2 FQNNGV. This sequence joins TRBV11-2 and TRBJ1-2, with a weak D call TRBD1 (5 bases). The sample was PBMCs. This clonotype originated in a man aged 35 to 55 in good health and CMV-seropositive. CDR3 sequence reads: CASSLPGVGGNHGYTF. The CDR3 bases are TGTGCCAGCAGCCTCCCGGGGGTGGGGGGGAACCATGGCTACACCTTC.